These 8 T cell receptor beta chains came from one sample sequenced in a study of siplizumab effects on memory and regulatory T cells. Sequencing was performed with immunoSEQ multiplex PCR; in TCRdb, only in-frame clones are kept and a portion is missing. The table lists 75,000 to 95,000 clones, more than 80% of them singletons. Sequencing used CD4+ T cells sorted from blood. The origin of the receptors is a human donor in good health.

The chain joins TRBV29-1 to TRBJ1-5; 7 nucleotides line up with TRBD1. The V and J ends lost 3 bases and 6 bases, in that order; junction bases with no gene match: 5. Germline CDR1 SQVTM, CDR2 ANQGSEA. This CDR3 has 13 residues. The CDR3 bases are TGCAGCGTTGATGACAGGGTGATTCAGCCCCAGCATTTT. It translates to CSVDDRVIQPQHF. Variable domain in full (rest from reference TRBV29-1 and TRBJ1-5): SAVISQKPSRDICQRGTSLTIQCQVDSQVTMMFWYRQQPGQSLTLIATANQGSEATYESGFVIDKFPISRPNLTFSTLTVSNMSPEDSSIYLCSVDDRVIQPQHFGDGTRLSIL.

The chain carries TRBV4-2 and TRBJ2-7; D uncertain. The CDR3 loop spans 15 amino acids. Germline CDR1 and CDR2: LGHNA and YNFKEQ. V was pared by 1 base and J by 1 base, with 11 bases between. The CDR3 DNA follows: TGTGCCAGCAGCCAAGCAGATCGACGATCCTACGAGCAGTACTTC. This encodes CASSQADRRSYEQYF.

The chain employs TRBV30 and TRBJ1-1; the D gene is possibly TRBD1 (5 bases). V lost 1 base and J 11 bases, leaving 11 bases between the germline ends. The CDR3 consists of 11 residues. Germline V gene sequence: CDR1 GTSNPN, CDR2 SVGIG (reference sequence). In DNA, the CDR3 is TGTGCCTGGAGTGCACAGGATACGGCTTTCTTT. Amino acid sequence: CAWSAQDTAFF.

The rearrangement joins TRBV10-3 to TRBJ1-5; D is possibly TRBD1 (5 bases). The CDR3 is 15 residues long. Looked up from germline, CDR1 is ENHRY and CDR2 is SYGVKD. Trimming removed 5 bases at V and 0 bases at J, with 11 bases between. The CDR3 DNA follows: TGTGCCATCAGTTCATTAGGGGATAGCAATCAGCCCCAGCATTTT. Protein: CAISSLGDSNQPQHF.

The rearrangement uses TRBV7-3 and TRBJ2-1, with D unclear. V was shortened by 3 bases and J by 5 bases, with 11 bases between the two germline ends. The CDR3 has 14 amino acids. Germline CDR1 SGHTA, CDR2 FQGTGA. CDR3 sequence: CASSFAEANNEQFF. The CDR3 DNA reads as TGTGCCAGCAGCTTTGCGGAAGCTAACAATGAGCAGTTCTTC.

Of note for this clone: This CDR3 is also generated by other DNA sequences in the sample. The CDR3 is CASSVTTDGGWQYF. CDR3 DNA: TGTGCCAGCAGTGTAACGACGGACGGTGGGTGGCAGTACTTC. The chain uses TRBV28 and TRBJ2-7; D not certain. The CDR3 spans 14 residues. Trimming shortened V by 5 bases and J by 9 bases, and 20 bases separated the two germline ends. From germline, CDR1 is MDHEN and CDR2 SYDVKM.

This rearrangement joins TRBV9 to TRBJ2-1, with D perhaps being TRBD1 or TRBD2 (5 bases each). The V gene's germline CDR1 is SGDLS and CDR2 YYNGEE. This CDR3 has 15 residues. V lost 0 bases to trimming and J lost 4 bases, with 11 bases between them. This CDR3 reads CASSVEGSVYNEQFF. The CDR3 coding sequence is TGTGCCAGCAGCGTAGAGGGGAGTGTTTACAATGAGCAGTTCTTC.

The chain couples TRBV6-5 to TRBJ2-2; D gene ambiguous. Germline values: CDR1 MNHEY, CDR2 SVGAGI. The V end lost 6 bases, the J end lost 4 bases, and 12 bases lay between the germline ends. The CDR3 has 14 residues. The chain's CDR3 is CASRPVVGTGELFF. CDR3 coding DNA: TGTGCCAGCAGACCGGTCGTGGGCACCGGGGAGCTGTTTTTT.